This is a list of T cell receptor beta chains from one sample in a study of blood T cell repertoires in COVID-19. Sequencing was performed with immunoSEQ multiplex PCR; in TCRdb, only in-frame clones are kept and a portion is missing. In the table there are some 270,000 clones, under 90% of which are singletons. Sequenced material: PBMCs or T cells enriched from blood (not recorded which). These receptors came from a woman aged 55-69 years who had recovered from COVID-19. Each CDR3 is given with its conserved first and last residue. The order of the fields is CDR3 length, V gene, clone size, D gene, J gene, CDR3 protein, CDR3 DNA. D genes are given only for firm matches. Only part of the rows carry a size: once, few, many, or a class if the clone is expanded.

length: 15
V: TRBV19
size: -
D: TRBD1
J: TRBJ2-5
CDR3: CASRSGQGVQETQYF
DNA: TGTGCCAGTAGGTCAGGGCAGGGGGTCCAAGAGACCCAGTACTTC

length: 16
V: TRBV5-1
size: -
D: TRBD2
J: TRBJ2-3
CDR3: CASRRSTSGRTDTQYF
DNA: TGCGCCAGCAGGCGATCGACTAGCGGGAGGACAGATACGCAGTATTTT

length: 13
V: TRBV2
size: -
D: -
J: TRBJ2-5
CDR3: CASSELAQETQYF
DNA: TGTGCCAGCAGTGAGCTAGCCCAAGAGACCCAGTACTTC

length: 13
V: TRBV10-2
size: few
D: TRBD1
J: TRBJ2-2
CDR3: CASGDRENGELFF
DNA: TGCGCCAGCGGGGACAGGGAGAACGGGGAGCTGTTTTTT

length: 13
V: TRBV29-1
size: once
D: TRBD1
J: TRBJ1-4
CDR3: CSVEGRGHEKLFF
DNA: TGCAGCGTTGAAGGCAGGGGGCATGAAAAACTGTTTTTT

length: 14
V: TRBV5-1
size: once
D: -
J: TRBJ1-1
CDR3: CASSPDPRDTEAFF
DNA: TGCGCCAGCAGCCCGGACCCGAGGGACACTGAAGCTTTCTTT

length: 15
V: TRBV2
size: once
D: TRBD2
J: TRBJ2-3
CDR3: CASSAGGPNTDTQYF
DNA: TGTGCCAGCAGCGCGGGGGGGCCAAACACAGATACGCAGTATTTT

length: 15
V: TRBV5-4
size: -
D: TRBD1
J: TRBJ1-6
CDR3: CASSAPGQEGSPLHF
DNA: TGTGCCAGCAGCGCACCGGGACAGGAGGGTTCACCCCTCCACTTT

length: 17
V: TRBV7-3
size: -
D: TRBD2
J: TRBJ2-5
CDR3: CASSLNPSGRGEETQYF
DNA: TGTGCCAGCAGCTTAAATCCTAGCGGGAGGGGGGAGGAGACCCAGTACTTC

length: 13
V: TRBV10-1
size: -
D: -
J: TRBJ1-1
CDR3: CASRKQGNTEAFF
DNA: TGCGCCAGCAGGAAACAGGGGAACACTGAAGCTTTCTTT

length: 14
V: TRBV9
size: -
D: -
J: TRBJ1-1
CDR3: CASSVELGGTEAFF
DNA: TGTGCCAGCAGCGTAGAATTAGGGGGAACTGAAGCTTTCTTT

length: 12
V: TRBV29-1
size: -
D: -
J: TRBJ2-3
CDR3: CSVEVQGDTQYF
DNA: TGCAGCGTTGAAGTACAGGGTGATACGCAGTATTTT

length: 14
V: TRBV7-7
size: -
D: -
J: TRBJ2-1
CDR3: CASSLTDSYNEQFF
DNA: TGTGCTAGCAGCTTGACAGACAGCTACAATGAGCAGTTCTTC

length: 15
V: TRBV5-1
size: -
D: TRBD1
J: TRBJ1-6
CDR3: CASSLGDRGDSPLHF
DNA: TGCGCCAGCAGCTTGGGGGACAGGGGGGACTCACCCCTCCACTTT

length: 12
V: TRBV28
size: -
D: -
J: TRBJ2-6
CDR3: CATVSGANVLTF
DNA: TGTGCCACCGTCTCTGGGGCCAACGTCCTGACTTTC

length: 15
V: TRBV9
size: -
D: TRBD2
J: TRBJ2-7
CDR3: CASSTGTSLTYEQYF
DNA: TGTGCCAGCAGCACCGGGACTAGCTTAACCTACGAGCAGTACTTC

length: 15
V: TRBV27
size: -
D: -
J: TRBJ1-5
CDR3: CASSSPGGTLQPQHF
DNA: TGTGCCAGCAGTTCCCCGGGAGGGACTCTCCAGCCCCAGCATTTT

length: 17
V: TRBV19
size: -
D: TRBD1
J: TRBJ2-7
CDR3: CASSTGGTGVITYEQYF
DNA: TGTGCCAGTAGCACGGGCGGGACAGGGGTCATCACCTACGAGCAGTACTTC

length: 16
V: TRBV19
size: -
D: TRBD1
J: TRBJ2-3
CDR3: CASSIAGDRSTDTQYF
DNA: TGTGCCAGTAGTATAGCAGGGGACAGATCCACAGATACGCAGTATTTT

length: 14
V: TRBV19
size: -
D: TRBD1
J: TRBJ1-2
CDR3: CASSTRTGVDGYTF
DNA: TGTGCCAGTAGTACCCGGACAGGGGTAGATGGCTACACCTTC

length: 15
V: TRBV3-1/TRBV3-2
size: -
D: -
J: TRBJ1-6
CDR3: CASSQVQGGNSPLHF
DNA: TGTGCCAGCAGCCAGGTACAGGGTGGGAATTCACCCCTCCACTTT

length: 14
V: TRBV30
size: -
D: TRBD1
J: TRBJ1-1
CDR3: CAWSVDRGHTEAFF
DNA: TGTGCCTGGAGTGTCGACAGGGGACATACTGAAGCTTTCTTT

length: 13
V: TRBV6-5
size: -
D: -
J: TRBJ2-7
CDR3: CASTRTLPYEQYF
DNA: TGTGCCAGCACCCGGACTCTCCCCTACGAGCAGTACTTC

length: 16
V: TRBV5-1
size: -
D: TRBD1
J: TRBJ1-2
CDR3: CASSSLRTGANYGYTF
DNA: TGCGCCAGCAGCTCTTTGCGGACAGGGGCTAACTATGGCTACACCTTC

length: 16
V: TRBV2
size: once
D: TRBD2
J: TRBJ2-3
CDR3: CASSVLYLAGARTQYF
DNA: TGTGCCAGCAGTGTGTTGTATCTAGCGGGAGCCCGTACGCAGTATTTT

length: 17
V: TRBV2
size: -
D: -
J: TRBJ1-6
CDR3: CASSAGRGIEFNSPLHF
DNA: TGTGCCAGCAGTGCCGGCAGGGGAATCGAATTTAATTCACCCCTCCACTTT

length: 16
V: TRBV19
size: -
D: -
J: TRBJ2-2
CDR3: CASSQRKGANTGELFF
DNA: TGTGCCAGTAGTCAACGGAAGGGGGCGAACACCGGGGAGCTGTTTTTT

length: 14
V: TRBV19
size: -
D: -
J: TRBJ1-1
CDR3: CASSIGGGRTEAFF
DNA: TGTGCCAGTAGTATTGGGGGGGGACGAACTGAAGCTTTCTTT

length: 11
V: TRBV6-5
size: -
D: -
J: TRBJ2-7
CDR3: CAAGVSYEQYF
DNA: TGTGCCGCCGGGGTTTCCTACGAGCAGTACTTC

length: 13
V: TRBV3-1/TRBV3-2
size: -
D: -
J: TRBJ1-1
CDR3: CASSQGLRSEAFF
DNA: TGTGCCAGCAGCCAAGGGTTGAGATCTGAAGCTTTCTTT

length: 14
V: TRBV18
size: -
D: -
J: TRBJ2-3
CDR3: CASSPLVSTDTQYF
DNA: TGTGCCAGCTCACCTTTAGTTAGCACAGATACGCAGTATTTT

length: 14
V: TRBV7-9
size: -
D: TRBD1
J: TRBJ1-2
CDR3: CASRTGTVDYGYTF
DNA: TGTGCCAGCAGAACCGGGACAGTGGACTATGGCTACACCTTC

length: 14
V: TRBV6-5
size: -
D: -
J: TRBJ1-3
CDR3: CASAISYSGNTIYF
DNA: TGTGCCAGCGCCATTAGTTACTCTGGAAACACCATATATTTT

length: 14
V: TRBV9
size: -
D: -
J: TRBJ1-4
CDR3: CASSATGWDEKLFF
DNA: TGTGCCAGCAGCGCAACAGGGTGGGATGAAAAACTGTTTTTT

length: 14
V: TRBV6-5
size: -
D: TRBD1
J: TRBJ2-2
CDR3: CASRRQGNTGELFF
DNA: TGTGCCAGCAGGCGACAGGGTAACACCGGGGAGCTGTTTTTT

length: 15
V: TRBV19
size: -
D: -
J: TRBJ1-5
CDR3: CASEDNPYSNQPQHF
DNA: TGTGCCAGTGAGGACAACCCATATAGCAATCAGCCCCAGCATTTT

length: 12
V: TRBV20-1
size: -
D: -
J: TRBJ1-5
CDR3: CSASTEPYPQHF
DNA: TGCAGTGCTAGTACAGAGCCTTATCCCCAGCATTTT

length: 11
V: TRBV6-5
size: -
D: -
J: TRBJ1-1
CDR3: CASIQYTEAFF
DNA: TGTGCCAGCATCCAGTACACTGAAGCTTTCTTT

length: 14
V: TRBV7-8
size: -
D: -
J: TRBJ1-1
CDR3: CASSSTGLNTEAFF
DNA: TGTGCCAGCAGCTCGACCGGGTTAAACACTGAAGCTTTCTTT

length: 14
V: TRBV6-5
size: -
D: TRBD1
J: TRBJ2-1
CDR3: CASRRQGGYNEQFF
DNA: TGTGCCAGCAGAAGACAGGGTGGGTACAATGAGCAGTTCTTC

length: 17
V: TRBV4-2
size: -
D: TRBD2
J: TRBJ2-1
CDR3: CASSQVSAGGLYNEQFF
DNA: TGTGCCAGCAGCCAAGTCTCGGCGGGGGGCCTTTACAATGAGCAGTTCTTC

length: 14
V: TRBV30
size: -
D: -
J: TRBJ1-3
CDR3: CAWTGHLSGNTIYF
DNA: TGTGCCTGGACAGGGCATCTCTCTGGAAACACCATATATTTT

length: 12
V: TRBV3-1/TRBV3-2
size: -
D: -
J: TRBJ2-7
CDR3: CASSRGIYEQYF
DNA: TGTGCCAGCAGCCGAGGGATATACGAGCAGTACTTC

length: 13
V: TRBV15
size: -
D: TRBD2
J: TRBJ2-1
CDR3: CATSRAGGGEQFF
DNA: TGTGCCACCAGCAGAGCGGGGGGAGGTGAGCAGTTCTTC

length: 13
V: TRBV12-3/TRBV12-4
size: once
D: -
J: TRBJ1-2
CDR3: CASSLDGDLGYTF
DNA: TGTGCCAGCAGTTTAGACGGGGACTTGGGCTACACCTTC

length: 12
V: TRBV29-1
size: -
D: -
J: TRBJ1-1
CDR3: CSVGQGNTEAFF
DNA: TGCAGCGTTGGGCAGGGGAACACTGAAGCTTTCTTT

length: 15
V: TRBV4-2
size: -
D: -
J: TRBJ2-1
CDR3: CASSQELGIYNEQFF
DNA: TGTGCCAGCAGCCAAGAACTAGGGATCTACAATGAGCAGTTCTTC

length: 15
V: TRBV5-6
size: -
D: TRBD2
J: TRBJ2-1
CDR3: CASSPLAGSYNEQFF
DNA: TGTGCCAGCAGCCCTCTAGCGGGCTCCTACAATGAGCAGTTCTTC

length: 13
V: TRBV19
size: -
D: -
J: TRBJ1-1
CDR3: CASSTAQNTEAFF
DNA: TGTGCCAGTAGTACCGCACAGAACACTGAAGCTTTCTTT

length: 15
V: TRBV11-2
size: few
D: TRBD1
J: TRBJ2-7
CDR3: CASSLGQGARYEQYF
DNA: TGTGCCAGCAGCTTAGGCCAGGGGGCACGGTACGAGCAGTACTTC

length: 14
V: TRBV2
size: -
D: TRBD1
J: TRBJ1-1
CDR3: CASSAGQLNTEAFF
DNA: TGTGCCAGCAGTGCGGGACAGTTGAACACTGAAGCTTTCTTT

length: 11
V: TRBV25-1
size: -
D: -
J: TRBJ1-4
CDR3: CASSEPGKLFF
DNA: TGTGCCAGCAGTGAGCCGGGAAAACTGTTTTTT

length: 15
V: TRBV4-2
size: -
D: -
J: TRBJ2-1
CDR3: CASSQGQSSYNEQFF
DNA: TGTGCCAGCAGCCAAGGACAGAGCTCCTACAATGAGCAGTTCTTC

length: 15
V: TRBV18
size: -
D: TRBD2
J: TRBJ2-5
CDR3: CASSPPYSGGETQYF
DNA: TGTGCCAGCTCACCACCATATAGCGGGGGAGAGACCCAGTACTTC

length: 13
V: TRBV6-1
size: -
D: -
J: TRBJ2-1
CDR3: CASSTVGAGEEFF
DNA: TGTGCCAGCAGTACCGTGGGGGCGGGAGAGGAGTTCTTC

length: 18
V: TRBV11-2
size: -
D: -
J: TRBJ1-1
CDR3: CASSLITRSDISNTEAFF
DNA: TGTGCCAGCAGCTTAATAACGCGGTCGGACATATCGAACACTGAAGCTTTCTTT

length: 12
V: TRBV7-2
size: -
D: -
J: TRBJ1-2
CDR3: CASSPADRGYTF
DNA: TGTGCCAGCAGCCCTGCGGATAGAGGCTACACCTTC

length: 13
V: TRBV5-1
size: once
D: -
J: TRBJ1-1
CDR3: CASSSLGDTEAFF
DNA: TGCGCCAGCAGCTCCCTGGGCGATACTGAAGCTTTCTTT

length: 15
V: TRBV2
size: -
D: -
J: TRBJ1-6
CDR3: CASSEEGSYNSPLHF
DNA: TGTGCCAGCAGTGAAGAGGGGTCCTATAATTCACCCCTCCACTTT